The entry below gives a single TCR beta chain sequence along with its context. These data are taken from a study of shared clonotypes between healthy human individuals. This CDR3 comprises 17 residues. Assay: immunoSEQ multiplex PCR; the TCRdb copy retains only in-frame clones and omits some. The sample gives roughly 2.5 million clones, over 85% of which show up once; more than 0.12% is in the top ten. This clonotype was sampled from a man between 18 and 35 years old in good health. The sequencing sample was made of naive CD4+ T cells sorted from blood. The subset was: CD45RA+ positively selected. The rearrangement joins TRBV21-1 to TRBJ1-2; the DNA was not used to check the table's D call, TRBD1. TRBV21-1 is assigned pseudogene status. The CDR3 nucleotides read TGTGCCAGCAGCAATACAAACGGGGACATGTCTAACTATGGCTACACCTTC. Amino acids: CASSNTNGDMSNYGYTF.